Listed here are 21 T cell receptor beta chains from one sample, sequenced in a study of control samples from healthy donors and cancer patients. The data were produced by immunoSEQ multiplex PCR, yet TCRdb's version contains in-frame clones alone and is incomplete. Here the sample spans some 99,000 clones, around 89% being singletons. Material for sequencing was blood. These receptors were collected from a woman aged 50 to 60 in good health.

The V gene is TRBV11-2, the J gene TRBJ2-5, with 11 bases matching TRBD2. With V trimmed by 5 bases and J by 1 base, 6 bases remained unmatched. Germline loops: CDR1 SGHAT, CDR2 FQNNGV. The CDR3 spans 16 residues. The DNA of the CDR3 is TGTGCCAGCAGCGCCCCCGGGACTAGCGGCCAAGAGACCCAGTACTTC. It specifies CASSAPGTSGQETQYF.

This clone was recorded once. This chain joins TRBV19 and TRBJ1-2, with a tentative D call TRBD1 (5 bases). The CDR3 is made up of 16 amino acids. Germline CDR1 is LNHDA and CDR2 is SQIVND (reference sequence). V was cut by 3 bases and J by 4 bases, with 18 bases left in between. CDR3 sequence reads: CASSMGGLQGPYGYTF. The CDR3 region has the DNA TGTGCCAGTAGTATGGGAGGGCTTCAGGGTCCCTATGGCTACACCTTC.

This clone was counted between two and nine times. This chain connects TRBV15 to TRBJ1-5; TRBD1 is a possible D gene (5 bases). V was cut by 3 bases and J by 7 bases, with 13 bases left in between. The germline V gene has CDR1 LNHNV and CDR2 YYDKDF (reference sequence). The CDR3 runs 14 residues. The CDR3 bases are TGTGCCACCAGCAGGGCCAGGGCCGGCCAGCCCCAGCATTTT. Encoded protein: CATSRARAGQPQHF.

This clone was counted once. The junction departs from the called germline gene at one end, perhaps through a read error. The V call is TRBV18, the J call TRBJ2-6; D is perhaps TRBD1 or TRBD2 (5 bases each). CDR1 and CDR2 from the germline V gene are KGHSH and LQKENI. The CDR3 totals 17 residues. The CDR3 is CASSAPREGSGANVLTF. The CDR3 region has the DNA TGTGCCAGCTCAGCACCCCGAGAGGGGTCTGGGGCCAACGTCCTGACTTTC.

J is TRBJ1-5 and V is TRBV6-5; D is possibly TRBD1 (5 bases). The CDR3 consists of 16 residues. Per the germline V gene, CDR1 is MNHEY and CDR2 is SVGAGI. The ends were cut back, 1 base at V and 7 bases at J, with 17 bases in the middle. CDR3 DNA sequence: TGTGCCAGCAGTTACTGGGGCCCGCAATCTTCCCAGCCCCAGCATTTT. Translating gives CASSYWGPQSSQPQHF.

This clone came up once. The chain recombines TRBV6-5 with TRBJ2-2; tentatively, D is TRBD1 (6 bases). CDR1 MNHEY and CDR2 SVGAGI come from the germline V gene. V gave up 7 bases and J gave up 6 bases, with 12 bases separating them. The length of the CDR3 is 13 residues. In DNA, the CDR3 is TGTGCCAGCAAAACAGGGTCGGCCGGGGAGCTGTTTTTT. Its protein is CASKTGSAGELFF.

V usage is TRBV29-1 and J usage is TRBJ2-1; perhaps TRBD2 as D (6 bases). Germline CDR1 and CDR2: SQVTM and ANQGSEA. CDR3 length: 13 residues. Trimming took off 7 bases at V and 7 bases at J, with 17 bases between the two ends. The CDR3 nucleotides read TGCAGCGGGTGGGGGGACCTCTATAATGAGCAGTTCTTC. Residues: CSGWGDLYNEQFF.

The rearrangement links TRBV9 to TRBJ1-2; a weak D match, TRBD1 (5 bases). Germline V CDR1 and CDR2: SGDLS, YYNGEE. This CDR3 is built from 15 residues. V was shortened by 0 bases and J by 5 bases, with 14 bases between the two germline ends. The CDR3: CASSVARPGRYGYTF. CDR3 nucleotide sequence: TGTGCCAGCAGCGTAGCTCGGCCAGGGAGATATGGCTACACCTTC.

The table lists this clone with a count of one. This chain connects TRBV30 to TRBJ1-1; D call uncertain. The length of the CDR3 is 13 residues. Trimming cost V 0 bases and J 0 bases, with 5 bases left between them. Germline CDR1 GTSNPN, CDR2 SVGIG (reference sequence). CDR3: CAWSVGVNTEAFF. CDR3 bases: TGTGCCTGGAGTGTCGGGGTGAACACTGAAGCTTTCTTT.

The CDR3 reads CASSLSDTQYF. Here the CDR3 DNA reads TGTGCCAGCAGTTTATCAGATACGCAGTATTTT. This chain uses TRBV12-3 or TRBV12-4 with TRBJ2-3; D gene ambiguous. V lost 2 bases and J 4 bases, leaving 1 base between the germline ends. The length of the CDR3 is 11 residues.

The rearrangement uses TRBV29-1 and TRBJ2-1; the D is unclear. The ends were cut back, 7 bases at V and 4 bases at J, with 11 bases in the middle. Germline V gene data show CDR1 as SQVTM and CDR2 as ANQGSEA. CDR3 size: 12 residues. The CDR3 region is CSAETRYNEQFF. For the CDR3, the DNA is TGCAGCGCGGAGACCAGGTACAATGAGCAGTTCTTC.

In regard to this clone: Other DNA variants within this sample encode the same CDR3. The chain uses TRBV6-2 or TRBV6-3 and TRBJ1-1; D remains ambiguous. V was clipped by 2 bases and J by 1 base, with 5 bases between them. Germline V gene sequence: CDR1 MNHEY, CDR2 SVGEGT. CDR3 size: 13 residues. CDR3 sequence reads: CASSYMGNTEAFF. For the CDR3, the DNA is TGTGCCAGCAGTTACATGGGGAACACTGAAGCTTTCTTT.

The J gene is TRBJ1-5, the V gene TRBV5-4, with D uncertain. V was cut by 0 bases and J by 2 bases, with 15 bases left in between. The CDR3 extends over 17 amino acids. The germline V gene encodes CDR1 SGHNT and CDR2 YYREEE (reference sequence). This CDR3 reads CASSLAGGGYGNQPQHF. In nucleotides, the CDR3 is TGTGCCAGCAGCTTGGCGGGCGGCGGGTACGGCAATCAGCCCCAGCATTTT.

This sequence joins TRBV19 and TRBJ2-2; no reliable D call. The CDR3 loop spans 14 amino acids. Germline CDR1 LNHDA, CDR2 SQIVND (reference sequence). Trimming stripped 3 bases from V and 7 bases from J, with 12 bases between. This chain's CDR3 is CASSIIDKNGELFF. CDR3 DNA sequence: TGTGCCAGTAGTATCATAGACAAGAACGGGGAGCTGTTTTTT. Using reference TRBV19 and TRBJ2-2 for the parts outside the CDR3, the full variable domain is DGGITQSPKYLFRKEGQNVTLSCEQNLNHDAMYWYRQDPGQGLRLIYYSQIVNDFQKGDIAEGYSVSREKKESFPLTVTSAQKNPTAFYLCASSIIDKNGELFFGEGSRLTVL.

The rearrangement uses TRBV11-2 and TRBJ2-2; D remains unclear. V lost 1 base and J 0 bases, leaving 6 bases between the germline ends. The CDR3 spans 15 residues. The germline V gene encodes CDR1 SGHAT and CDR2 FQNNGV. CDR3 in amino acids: CASSLVPANTGELFF. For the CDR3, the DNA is TGTGCCAGCAGCTTAGTGCCAGCGAACACCGGGGAGCTGTTTTTT. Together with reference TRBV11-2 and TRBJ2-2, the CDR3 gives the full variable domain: EAGVAQSPRYKIIEKRQSVAFWCNPISGHATLYWYQQILGQGPKLLIQFQNNGVVDDSQLPKDRFSAERLKGVDSTLKIQPAKLEDSAVYLCASSLVPANTGELFFGEGSRLTVL.

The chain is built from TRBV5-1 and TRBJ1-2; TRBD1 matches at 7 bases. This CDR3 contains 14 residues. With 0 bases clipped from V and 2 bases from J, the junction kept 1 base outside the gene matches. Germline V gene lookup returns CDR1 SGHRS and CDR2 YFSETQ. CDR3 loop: CASSLGTGNYGYTF. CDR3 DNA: TGCGCCAGCAGCTTGGGGACAGGCAACTATGGCTACACCTTC.

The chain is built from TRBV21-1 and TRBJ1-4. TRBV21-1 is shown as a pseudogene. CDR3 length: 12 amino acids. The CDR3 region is CASRAKNEKLFF. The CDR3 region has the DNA TGTGCCAGCCGGGCGAAGAATGAAAAACTGTTTTTT.

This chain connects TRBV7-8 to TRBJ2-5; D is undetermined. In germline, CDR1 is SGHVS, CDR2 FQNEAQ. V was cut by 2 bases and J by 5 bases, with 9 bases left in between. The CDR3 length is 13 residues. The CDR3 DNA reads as TGTGCCAGCAGCTTAAGGTTCATCGAGACCCAGTACTTC. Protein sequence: CASSLRFIETQYF.

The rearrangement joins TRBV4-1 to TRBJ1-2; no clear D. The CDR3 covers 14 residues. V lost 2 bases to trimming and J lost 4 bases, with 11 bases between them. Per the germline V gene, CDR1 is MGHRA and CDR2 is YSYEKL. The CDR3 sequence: CASSQLLGSYGYTF. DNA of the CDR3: TGCGCCAGCAGCCAACTTTTAGGGAGCTATGGCTACACCTTC.

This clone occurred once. Here the CDR3 DNA reads TGTGCCAGCAGTGTGCAGGCCACCCCGGCAGAGCCCCAGCATTTT. Its translation is CASSVQATPAEPQHF. J is TRBJ1-5 and V is TRBV2, with unresolved D. Germline-derived CDR1 and CDR2 are SNHLY and FYNNEI. This CDR3 has 15 residues. V lost 4 bases to trimming and J lost 8 bases, with 18 bases between them.

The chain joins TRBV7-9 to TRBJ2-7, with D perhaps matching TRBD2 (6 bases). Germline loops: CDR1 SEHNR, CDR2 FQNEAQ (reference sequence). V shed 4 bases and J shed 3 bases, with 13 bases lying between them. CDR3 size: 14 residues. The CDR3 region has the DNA TGTGCCAGCAGCTCGGGACTTGGCATCTACGAGCAGTACGTC. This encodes CASSSGLGIYEQYV.